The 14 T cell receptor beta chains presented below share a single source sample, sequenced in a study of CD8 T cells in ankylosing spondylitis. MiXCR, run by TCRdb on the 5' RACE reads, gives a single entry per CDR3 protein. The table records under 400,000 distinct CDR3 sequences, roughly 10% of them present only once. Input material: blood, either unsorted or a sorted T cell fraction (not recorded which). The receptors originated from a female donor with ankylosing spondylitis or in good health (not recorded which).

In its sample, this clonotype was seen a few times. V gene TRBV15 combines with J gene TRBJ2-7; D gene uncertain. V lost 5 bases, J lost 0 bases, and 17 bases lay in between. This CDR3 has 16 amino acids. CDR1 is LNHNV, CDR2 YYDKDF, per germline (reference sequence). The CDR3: CATSPRDLVSSYEQYF. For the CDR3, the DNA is TGTGCCACCAGCCCCCGTGATTTGGTGAGCTCCTACGAGCAGTACTTC.

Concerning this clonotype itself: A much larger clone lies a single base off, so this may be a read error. CDR3 DNA sequence: TGCAGTGCTAGAGAATCTTGGGGGCGGGAGAACTACAATGAGCAGTTCTTC. It encodes CSARESWGRENYNEQFF. The rearrangement links TRBV20-1 to TRBJ2-1, with D perhaps TRBD2 (7 bases). From germline, CDR1 is DFQATT and CDR2 SNEGSKA (reference sequence). V dropped 0 bases and J dropped 3 bases, with 18 bases sitting between them. This CDR3 comprises 17 residues.

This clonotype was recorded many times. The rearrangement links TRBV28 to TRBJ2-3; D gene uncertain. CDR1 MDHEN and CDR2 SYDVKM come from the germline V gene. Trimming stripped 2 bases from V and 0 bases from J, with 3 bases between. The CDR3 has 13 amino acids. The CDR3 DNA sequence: TGTGCCAGCAGTTTACCTAGCACAGATACGCAGTATTTT. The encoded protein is CASSLPSTDTQYF.

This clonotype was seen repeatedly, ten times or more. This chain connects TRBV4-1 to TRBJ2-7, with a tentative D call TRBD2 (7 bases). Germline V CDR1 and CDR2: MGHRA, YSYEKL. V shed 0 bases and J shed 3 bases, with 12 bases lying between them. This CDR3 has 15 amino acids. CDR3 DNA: TGCGCCAGCAGCCAAGAGCGGGGGCCCATCTACGAGCAGTACTTC. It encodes CASSQERGPIYEQYF.

As DNA, the CDR3 is TGTGCCAGCAGTTACTCGGGGGGGGGGCTTACCCTGGCTAATGAGCAGTTCTTC. Its protein is CASSYSGGGLTLANEQFF. The chain recombines TRBV6-5 with TRBJ2-1; the D gene is possibly TRBD2 (7 bases). The CDR3 extends over 18 amino acids. Germline V CDR1 and CDR2: MNHEY, SVGAGI. Trimming stripped 0 bases from V and 7 bases from J, with 22 bases between.

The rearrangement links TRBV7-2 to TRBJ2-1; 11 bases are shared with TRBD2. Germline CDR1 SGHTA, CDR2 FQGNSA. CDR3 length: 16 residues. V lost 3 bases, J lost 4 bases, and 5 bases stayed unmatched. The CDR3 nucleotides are TGTGCCAGCAGCTTGGGACTAGCGGTAACTTACAATGAGCAGTTCTTC. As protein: CASSLGLAVTYNEQFF.

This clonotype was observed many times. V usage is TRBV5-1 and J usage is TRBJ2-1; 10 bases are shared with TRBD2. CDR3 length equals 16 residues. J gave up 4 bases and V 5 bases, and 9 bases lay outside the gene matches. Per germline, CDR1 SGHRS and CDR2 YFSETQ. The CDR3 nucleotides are TGCGCCAGCAGTTTTCCGACTAGCGGGTTGTACAATGAGCAGTTCTTC. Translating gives CASSFPTSGLYNEQFF.

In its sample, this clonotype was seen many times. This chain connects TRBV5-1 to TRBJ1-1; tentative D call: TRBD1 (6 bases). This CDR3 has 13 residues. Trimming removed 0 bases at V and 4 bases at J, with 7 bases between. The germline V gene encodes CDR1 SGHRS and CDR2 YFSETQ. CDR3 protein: CASSLDRATEAFF. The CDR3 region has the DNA TGCGCCAGCAGCTTGGACAGGGCCACTGAAGCTTTCTTT.

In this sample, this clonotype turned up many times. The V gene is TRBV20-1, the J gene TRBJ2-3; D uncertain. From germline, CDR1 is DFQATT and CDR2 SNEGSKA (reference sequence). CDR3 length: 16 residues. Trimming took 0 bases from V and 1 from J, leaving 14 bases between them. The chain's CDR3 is CSAREELSPRTDTQYF. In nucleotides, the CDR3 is TGCAGTGCTAGAGAGGAGTTGTCCCCCCGCACAGATACGCAGTATTTT.

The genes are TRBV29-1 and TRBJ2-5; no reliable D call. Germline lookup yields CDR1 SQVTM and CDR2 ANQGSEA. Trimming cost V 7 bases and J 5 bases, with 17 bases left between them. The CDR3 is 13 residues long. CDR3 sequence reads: CSADSPDGETQYF. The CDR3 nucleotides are TGCAGCGCCGACTCCCCGGACGGGGAGACCCAGTACTTC.

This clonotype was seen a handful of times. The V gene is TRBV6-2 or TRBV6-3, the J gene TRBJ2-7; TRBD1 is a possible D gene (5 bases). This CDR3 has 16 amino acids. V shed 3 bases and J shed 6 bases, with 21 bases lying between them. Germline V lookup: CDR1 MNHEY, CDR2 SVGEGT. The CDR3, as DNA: TGTGCCAGCAGTTATGACCCTCGGCGGATTGGGGCCGAGCAGTACTTC. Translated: CASSYDPRRIGAEQYF.

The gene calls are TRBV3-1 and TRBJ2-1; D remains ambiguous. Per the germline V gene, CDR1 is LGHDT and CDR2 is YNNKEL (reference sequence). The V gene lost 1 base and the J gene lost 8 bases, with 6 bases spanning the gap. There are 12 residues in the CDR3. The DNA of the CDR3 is TGTGCCAGCAGCCAAGCCGGGTATGAGCAGTTCTTC. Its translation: CASSQAGYEQFF.

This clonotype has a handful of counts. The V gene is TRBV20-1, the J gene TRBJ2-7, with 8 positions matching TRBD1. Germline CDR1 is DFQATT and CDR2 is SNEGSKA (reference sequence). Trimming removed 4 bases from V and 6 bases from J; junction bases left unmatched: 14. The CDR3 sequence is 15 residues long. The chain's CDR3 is CSATWTGPHRAEQYF. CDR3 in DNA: TGCAGTGCTACCTGGACAGGGCCACATCGCGCCGAGCAGTACTTC.

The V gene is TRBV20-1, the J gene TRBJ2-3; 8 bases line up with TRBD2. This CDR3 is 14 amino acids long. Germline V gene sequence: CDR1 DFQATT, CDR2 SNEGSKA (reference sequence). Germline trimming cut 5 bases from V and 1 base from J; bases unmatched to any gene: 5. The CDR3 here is CSAQFGGGTDTQYF. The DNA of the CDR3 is TGCAGTGCTCAATTCGGGGGGGGCACAGATACGCAGTATTTT.